The next 17 T cell receptor beta chains were all read from a single sample in a study of metastatic and nonmetastatic thyroid tumors (dated by TCRdb to the early 2020s). Library generation was performed with PCR. Sequencer: Illumina HiSeq 4000. The public reads were quality trimmed at Q25 with fastp and then assembled into clones with MiXCR by TCRdb, keeping productive beta chains. A total of 29,000 or so clones appear in this sample, 4% to 5% of them only once. The top ten constitute roughly 23% of the sample. No treatment had been received by any patient before thyroid surgery. The sample comprised blood. The receptors were sampled from a female donor with papillary thyroid cancer or a benign thyroid nodule (not recorded which). Some clones in this sample may be carry-over from other donors' samples.

For the CDR3, the DNA is TGTGCCAGCAGTTTGGAGACAGGGGGACGAGAGACCCAGTACTTC. It is translated as CASSLETGGRETQYF. This chain joins TRBV28 and TRBJ2-7; 9 bases fit TRBD1. The J call may be incorrect, as the DNA end agrees better with TRBJ2-5. Germline V gives CDR1 MDHEN, CDR2 SYDVKM. There are 15 residues in the CDR3.

The J gene is TRBJ2-5, the V gene TRBV6-2 or TRBV6-3; 9 bases align to TRBD2. The CDR3 loop spans 15 amino acids. CDR1 is MNHEY, CDR2 SVGEGT, per germline. V gave up 5 bases and J gave up 1 base; unmatched junction bases: 5. CDR3 sequence reads: CASSVLAGAQETQYF. Written as DNA, the CDR3 is TGTGCCAGCAGTGTATTAGCGGGAGCCCAAGAGACCCAGTACTTC.

The table lists this clone with a few counts. The V and J genes are TRBV6-5 and TRBJ2-2, with D possibly matching TRBD2 (5 bases). V gave up 0 bases and J gave up 1 base, with 15 bases separating them. CDR3 size: 18 residues. Germline CDR1 MNHEY, CDR2 SVGAGI. The CDR3 DNA reads as TGTGCCAGCAGTTACTCGAAGTCGCGGGTGAGGAACACCGGGGAGCTGTTTTTT. Its protein is CASSYSKSRVRNTGELFF.

This clone was detected a few times. The CDR3 bases are TGTGCCATCAGTCGAGGGGTTAACACCTTGGAGCTGTTTTTT. Translation: CAISRGVNTLELFF. V and J are TRBV10-3 and TRBJ2-2; D may correspond to TRBD1 or TRBD2 (5 bases each). The CDR3 is 14 residues long. The ends were cut back, 5 bases at V and 10 bases at J, with 17 bases in the middle. The germline V gene encodes CDR1 ENHRY and CDR2 SYGVKD.

Ten or more counts support this clone. The V and J genes are TRBV30 and TRBJ2-1; possibly TRBD2 for D (5 bases). The V and J ends lost 0 bases and 6 bases respectively, with 12 bases between them. Looked up from germline, CDR1 is GTSNPN and CDR2 is SVGIG (reference sequence). This CDR3 comprises 14 residues. CDR3 residues: CAWSVVGLANEQFF. The CDR3 nucleotides read TGTGCCTGGAGTGTCGTGGGTCTAGCCAATGAGCAGTTCTTC.

This clone was observed a few times. The J gene is TRBJ1-6, the V gene TRBV7-9; tentative D call: TRBD1 (5 bases). Trimming removed 2 bases from V and 5 bases from J, with 13 bases in between. There are 16 residues in the CDR3. CDR1 is SEHNR and CDR2 is FQNEAQ in the germline V gene (reference sequence). CDR3 amino acids: CASSLPPGRNNSPLHF. CDR3 bases: TGTGCCAGCAGCTTACCCCCGGGACGTAATAATTCACCCCTCCACTTT.

This clone is classed as medium-sized. J is TRBJ2-7 and V is TRBV6-1; 12 bases align to TRBD2. CDR3 length: 14 amino acids. In germline, CDR1 is MNHNS, CDR2 SASEGT. The junction had 3 bases not matched to a gene; V was cut back by 4 bases and J by 5 bases. This CDR3 reads CASSASGRAHEQYF. DNA for the CDR3: TGTGCCAGCAGTGCTAGCGGGAGGGCCCACGAGCAGTACTTC.

This clone has at least ten counts. The chain links TRBV5-4 to TRBJ1-2; no firm D call. The CDR3 consists of 15 residues. Between the trimmed V and J ends, which lost 0 bases and 3 bases, there was a span of 12 bases. The germline gives CDR1 SGHNT, CDR2 YYREEE (reference sequence). Written as DNA, the CDR3 is TGTGCCAGCAGCTTGGGATCTACCACCTACTATGGCTACACCTTC. Translating gives CASSLGSTTYYGYTF.

This clone was observed many times. V gene TRBV3-1 combines with J gene TRBJ2-7; 10 bases match TRBD1. J was trimmed by 4 bases and V by 3 bases; bases with no gene match: 9. The V gene's germline CDR1 is LGHDT and CDR2 YNNKEL (reference sequence). The CDR3 has 16 residues. Here the CDR3 DNA reads TGTGCCAGCAGCCACAAGCCGGGACAGGGGAGTTACGAGCAGTACTTC. Protein sequence: CASSHKPGQGSYEQYF.

This clone is classed as medium-sized (0.01 to 0.1%). The chain is built from TRBV27 and TRBJ2-7; a weak D match, TRBD1 (5 bases). V was clipped by 3 bases and J by 2 bases, with 11 bases between them. The CDR3 has 14 amino acids. CDR1 is MNHEY and CDR2 is SMNVEV in the germline V gene (reference sequence). CDR3 nucleotide sequence: TGTGCCAGCAGTTTCGGAGACAGACCCTACGAGCAGTACTTC. Protein product: CASSFGDRPYEQYF.

Note on this clone: One junction end disagrees with the germline gene, perhaps due to a read error. Other nucleotide sequences from this sample produce the same CDR3. The V call is TRBV25-1, the J call TRBJ2-5, with 8 bases aligning to TRBD1. Germline V gene lookup returns CDR1 MGHDK and CDR2 SYGVNS. The CDR3 spans 13 residues. The CDR3 sequence is CASKDRGRETQYF. CDR3 bases: TGTGCCAGCAAAGACAGGGGTAGAGAGACGCAGTACTTC.

This clone appeared a few times. The rearrangement uses TRBV20-1 and TRBJ1-5, with 7 bases identical to TRBD1. The ends lost 3 bases at V and 3 bases at J; junction bases unmatched: 8. The CDR3 totals 15 residues. Germline V CDR1 and CDR2: DFQATT, SNEGSKA (reference sequence). The CDR3 DNA reads TGCAGTGCTAGGGGGTCAGGGGGTTTCAATCAGCCCCAGCATTTT. This gives the protein CSARGSGGFNQPQHF.

This clone was recorded a few times. The rearrangement uses TRBV20-1 and TRBJ2-1, with TRBD2 matching 9 bases. Trimming at V came to 7 bases and at J to 10 bases, leaving 14 bases not matched to a gene. Germline V gene lookup returns CDR1 DFQATT and CDR2 SNEGSKA (reference sequence). CDR3 length: 14 amino acids. This CDR3 is CSVLGASGNREQFF. Written as DNA, the CDR3 is TGCAGTGTTCTTGGGGCTAGCGGGAACCGAGAGCAGTTCTTC.

This clone is classed as medium-sized. J is TRBJ2-2 and V is TRBV28, with D possibly being TRBD2 (6 bases). The CDR3 has 14 amino acids. V lost 4 bases, J lost 6 bases, and 12 bases lay in between. Germline CDR1 and CDR2: MDHEN and SYDVKM. In DNA form, the CDR3 reads TGTGCCAGCAGTTCAGCCGGGACTGCCGGGGAGCTGTTTTTT. Its translation is CASSSAGTAGELFF.

The sample holds many counts of this clone. The CDR3 nucleotides read TGTGCCAGTAGTATAGGTCCAGGGGGCGTCTATGGCTACACCTTC. Its translation is CASSIGPGGVYGYTF. V and J are TRBV19 and TRBJ1-2; 8 positions agree with TRBD1. The CDR3 sequence is 15 residues long. The germline V gene encodes CDR1 LNHDA and CDR2 SQIVND (reference sequence). With V trimmed by 1 base and J by 4 bases, 5 bases remained unmatched.

This clone has at least ten counts. V usage is TRBV20-1 and J usage is TRBJ1-5; weak D call: TRBD1 (5 bases). This CDR3 comprises 13 residues. The germline V and J ends were trimmed by 5 bases and 2 bases, with 10 bases remaining between them. Per germline, CDR1 DFQATT and CDR2 SNEGSKA (reference sequence). CDR3 DNA sequence: TGCAGTGCTCGAGGGGAGGGCAATCAGCCCCAGCATTTT. This gives the protein CSARGEGNQPQHF.

This clone occurred many times. A read error may account for a junction end that differs from germline. This rearrangement joins TRBV3-1 to TRBJ2-4; D possibly corresponds to TRBD2 (5 bases). This CDR3 spans 14 amino acids. The germline gives CDR1 LGHDT, CDR2 YNNKEL (reference sequence). The CDR3 loop is CASSQAGSKNIQYF. The CDR3, as DNA: TGTGCCAGCAGCCAAGCGGGATCCAAGAACATTCAGTACTTC.